This T cell receptor beta chain was observed in a study of blood T cell repertoires in COVID-19. Study summary: The samples span acute and convalescent COVID-19 from the United States, Italy and Spain. PBMCs, B-cell-depleted T cells, or T cells provided the cDNA or gDNA that made up the material.

This clone was observed a single time. In the original processing: It was from reference gene primer amplification that nucleated cell counts were estimated. Assay used: immunoSEQ multiplex PCR; TCRdb lists only in-frame clones, some missing. That table gives V, J and clone size, and the DNA gave D and trimming. Of 200,000 to 250,000 clones in the sample, over 80% were seen once. CDR3 length: 15 residues. V lost 0 bases, J lost 1 base, and 10 bases lay in between. CDR1 is SGDLS, CDR2 YYNGEE, per germline. V gene TRBV9 combines with J gene TRBJ1-1, with D possibly being TRBD1 (5 bases). This TCR was recovered from a man aged 25 to 40 who had recovered from COVID-19. The sequenced material came from peripheral blood. CDR3 loop: CASSVGWGGNTEAFF. CDR3 DNA sequence: TGTGCCAGCAGCGTAGGCTGGGGCGGGAACACTGAAGCTTTCTTT. The whole variable domain, remainder taken from reference TRBV9 and TRBJ1-1, is DSGVTQTPKHLITATGQRVTLRCSPRSGDLSVYWYQQSLDQGLQFLIQYYNGEERAKGNILERFSAQQFPDLHSELNLSSLELGDSALYFCASSVGWGGNTEAFFGQGTRLTVV.